The following is a T cell receptor beta chain sequence with its context. No antigen is known for it. The TCR beta CDR3 regions underwent amplification using RNA transcripts as the source. Using the HTBI primer set, a first-round RT-PCR was run on the TCR CDR3. Each CDR3 protein is one row after TCRdb ran MiXCR on the multiplex PCR reads. The sample has around 420,000 distinct CDR3 sequences; roughly an eighth are singletons. These data originate in a study of T cells in Graves' hyperthyroidism and ophthalmopathy. Study-wide findings and caveats: In validation, the model predicted ophthalmopathy. These predictions came a median around 5.9 months before onset.

CDR1 KGHSY and CDR2 FQNENV come from the germline V gene. This CDR3 region has 15 residues. Trimming took 4 bases from V and 2 from J, leaving 14 bases between them. The chain employs TRBV16 and TRBJ2-5, with a possible D match to TRBD1 (5 bases). This receptor was identified in a woman younger than 35 with Graves' hyperthyroidism. The material sequenced was blood. The CDR3: CASSRSVGVQETQYF. DNA of the CDR3: TGTGCCAGCAGCCGCTCGGTAGGGGTGCAAGAGACCCAGTACTTC.